The entry below describes one TCR beta chain. This sample stems from a study of cytomegalovirus exposure and HLA in healthy donors. The PCR ran on 60 Vbeta and 13 Jbeta primers. This table comes from immunoSEQ multiplex PCR, and its TCRdb copy is limited to in-frame clones, with some not included. The sample has 150,000 to 200,000 clones, about three quarters seen once. Per the germline V gene, CDR1 is KGHSH and CDR2 is LQKENI. J was trimmed by 7 bases and V by 5 bases; bases with no gene match: 6. The CDR3 consists of 14 residues. The chain employs TRBV18 and TRBJ1-4; 8 bases are shared with TRBD1. The sample was PBMCs. The sequence was collected from a woman between 40 and 50 years old in good health and CMV-seropositive. The CDR3 coding sequence is TGTGCCAGCTCAGCGGCAGGGGGCAGTGAAAAACTGTTTTTT. It translates to CASSAAGGSEKLFF.